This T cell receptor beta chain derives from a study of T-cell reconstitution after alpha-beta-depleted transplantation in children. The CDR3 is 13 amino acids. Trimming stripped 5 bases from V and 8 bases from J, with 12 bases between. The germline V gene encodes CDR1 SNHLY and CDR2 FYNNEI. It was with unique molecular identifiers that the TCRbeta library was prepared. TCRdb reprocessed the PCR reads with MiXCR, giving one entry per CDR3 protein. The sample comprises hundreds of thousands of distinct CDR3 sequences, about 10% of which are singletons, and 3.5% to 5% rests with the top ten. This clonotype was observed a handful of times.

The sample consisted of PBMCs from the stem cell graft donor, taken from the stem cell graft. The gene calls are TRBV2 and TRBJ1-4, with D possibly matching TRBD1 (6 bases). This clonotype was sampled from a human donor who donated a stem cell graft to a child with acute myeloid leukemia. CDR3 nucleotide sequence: TGTGCCAGCAGTTGGACCAGGGGAGAAAAACTGTTTTTT. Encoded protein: CASSWTRGEKLFF.